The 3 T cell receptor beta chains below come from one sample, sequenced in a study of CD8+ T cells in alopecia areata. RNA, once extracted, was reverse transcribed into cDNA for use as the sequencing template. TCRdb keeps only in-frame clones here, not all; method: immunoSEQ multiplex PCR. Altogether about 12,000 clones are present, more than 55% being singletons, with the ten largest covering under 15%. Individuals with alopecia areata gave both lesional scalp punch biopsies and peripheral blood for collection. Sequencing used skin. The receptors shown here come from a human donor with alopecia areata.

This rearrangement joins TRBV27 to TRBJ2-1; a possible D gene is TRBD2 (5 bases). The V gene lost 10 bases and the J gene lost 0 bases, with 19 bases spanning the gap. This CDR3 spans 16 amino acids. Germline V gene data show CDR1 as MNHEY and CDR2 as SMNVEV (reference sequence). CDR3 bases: TGTGCCACCAGCCTAGAGGGCCTGAGCTCCTACAATGAGCAGTTCTTC. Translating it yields CATSLEGLSSYNEQFF.

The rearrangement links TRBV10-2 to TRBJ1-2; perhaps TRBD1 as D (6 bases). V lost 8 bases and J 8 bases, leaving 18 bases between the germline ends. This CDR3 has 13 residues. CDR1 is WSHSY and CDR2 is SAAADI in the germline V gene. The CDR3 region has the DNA TGCGCCAGCTGGGGGCCACCCACTAACGGCTACACCTTC. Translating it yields CASWGPPTNGYTF.

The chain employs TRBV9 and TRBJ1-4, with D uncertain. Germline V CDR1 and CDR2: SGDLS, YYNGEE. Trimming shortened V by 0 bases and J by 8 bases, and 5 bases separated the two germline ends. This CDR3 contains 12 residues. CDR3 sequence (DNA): TGTGCCAGCAGCGTAGTCGGGGAAAAACTGTTTTTT. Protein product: CASSVVGEKLFF.